This T cell receptor beta chain emerged from a study of shared clonotypes between healthy human individuals. Only in-frame clones appear in the TCRdb table, and some are missing; sequencing was by immunoSEQ multiplex PCR. The table includes roughly 2 million clones, 90% to 95% detected once. The CDR3 consists of 15 residues. Germline V gene sequence: CDR1 MNHEY, CDR2 SVGAGI. V was trimmed by 4 bases and J by 7 bases, leaving 19 bases between them. The source is a man aged 18 to 29 in good health. V and J are TRBV6-5 and TRBJ1-2; D might be TRBD1 (6 bases). Sequencing was performed on naive CD4+ T cells sorted from blood. Subset: CD45RA+ positively selected. The CDR3 region is CASSSWTEPGGGYTF. Here the CDR3 DNA reads TGTGCCAGCAGTTCCTGGACAGAGCCTGGGGGTGGCTACACCTTC.